Listed here are 28 T cell receptor beta chains from one sample, sequenced in a study of T cells after yellow fever vaccination. TCRdb independently ran MiXCR on the 5' RACE reads; one entry per CDR3 protein. The sample lists 300,000 or so distinct CDR3 sequences; 10% to 15% were seen once. Specimen: CD4+ T cells sorted from PBMCs, collected 45 days after the yellow fever booster vaccination. These receptors were obtained from a young man who received the YFV17D yellow fever vaccine.

This clonotype was observed a few times. The chain uses TRBV2 and TRBJ2-7; D is perhaps TRBD2 (6 bases). Between the trimmed V and J ends, which lost 6 bases and 7 bases, there was a span of 16 bases. The CDR3 loop spans 13 amino acids. Germline V gene data show CDR1 as SNHLY and CDR2 as FYNNEI. As DNA, the CDR3 is TGTGCCAGCAGCTACAAATTGACTAGTGAGCAGTACTTC. Translation: CASSYKLTSEQYF. The full variable domain, rest sourced from reference TRBV2 and TRBJ2-7, is EPEVTQTPSHQVTQMGQEVILRCVPISNHLYFYWYRQILGQKVEFLVSFYNNEISEKSEIFDDQFSVERPDGSNFTLKIRSTKLEDSAMYFCASSYKLTSEQYFGPGTRLTVT.

V gene TRBV6-5 combines with J gene TRBJ2-3; no firm D call. The V and J ends lost 0 bases and 10 bases respectively, with 11 bases between them. CDR1 MNHEY and CDR2 SVGAGI come from the germline V gene. The CDR3 runs to 13 residues. The CDR3 reads CASSYSQWSSQYF. The CDR3, as DNA: TGTGCCAGCAGTTACTCCCAGTGGAGTTCGCAGTATTTT.

This clonotype was recorded a few times. V gene TRBV7-2 combines with J gene TRBJ2-7; 7 nucleotides match TRBD2. The CDR3 covers 15 residues. The V and J ends lost 4 bases and 0 bases, in that order; junction bases with no gene match: 6. From germline, CDR1 is SGHTA and CDR2 FQGNSA. CDR3 amino acids: CASSYEGGSSYEQYF. As DNA, the CDR3 is TGTGCCAGCAGCTATGAGGGCGGGAGCTCCTACGAGCAGTACTTC. Combining the CDR3 with reference TRBV7-2 and TRBJ2-7 gives the whole variable domain GAGVSQSPSNKVTEKGKDVELRCDPISGHTALYWYRQSLGQGLEFLIYFQGNSAPDKSGLPSDRFSAERTGGSVSTLTIQRTQQEDSAVYLCASSYEGGSSYEQYFGPGTRLTVT.

This clonotype was observed a handful of times. The V and J genes are TRBV20-1 and TRBJ2-1, with 10 bases that match TRBD2. The germline V gene has CDR1 DFQATT and CDR2 SNEGSKA (reference sequence). This CDR3 is 13 amino acids long. J lost 6 bases, V lost 5 bases, and 4 bases had no gene match. The CDR3 sequence is CSARSGRSNEQFF. The CDR3 DNA reads TGCAGTGCTCGTAGCGGGAGGTCCAATGAGCAGTTCTTC.

This chain joins TRBV12-3 or TRBV12-4 and TRBJ2-1; a possible D gene is TRBD1 (5 bases). V lost 6 bases, J lost 8 bases, and 14 bases lay in between. The CDR3 has 13 residues. The CDR3 DNA sequence: TGTGCCAGCAGCACGGGCAGGGTCCATGAGCAGTTCTTC. As protein: CASSTGRVHEQFF.

The chain couples TRBV7-2 to TRBJ2-1; 8 bases are shared with TRBD2. V dropped 4 bases and J dropped 12; count of bases not matched to a gene: 8. CDR1 and CDR2 from the germline V gene are SGHTA and FQGNSA. The CDR3 has 13 residues. CDR3: CASSSNPGGAQFF. Here the CDR3 DNA reads TGTGCCAGCAGCTCAAACCCCGGGGGGGCGCAGTTCTTC.

The rearrangement joins TRBV20-1 to TRBJ2-7; D is undetermined. CDR3 length: 13 residues. Trimming removed 3 bases from V and 3 bases from J, with 12 bases in between. Germline lookup yields CDR1 DFQATT and CDR2 SNEGSKA (reference sequence). Here the CDR3 DNA reads TGCAGTGCTAGGCCCCAGTACCTCTACGAGCAGTACTTC. Amino acids: CSARPQYLYEQYF.

Of note for this clonotype: The germline gene is not matched at one end of the junction; a read error may be the cause. The chain employs TRBV9 and TRBJ2-1; 7 nucleotides line up with TRBD2. Germline V lookup: CDR1 SGDLS, CDR2 YYNGEE. CDR3 length: 20 residues. The CDR3 region is CAISVNPLTGGSKSYNEQFF. CDR3 sequence (DNA): TGTGCCATCAGCGTAAACCCCCTAACTGGCGGGAGCAAGTCCTACAATGAGCAGTTCTTC.

V and J are TRBV7-2 and TRBJ2-3, with D perhaps given as TRBD1 or TRBD2 (5 bases each). Germline loops: CDR1 SGHTA, CDR2 FQGNSA. The V end lost 5 bases, the J end lost 4 bases, and 16 bases lay between the germline ends. This CDR3 contains 15 residues. CDR3 coding DNA: TGTGCCAGCAGCCTCTACGGGGCCACGTCAGATACGCAGTATTTT. Translating it yields CASSLYGATSDTQYF.

This clonotype was counted between two and nine times. This sequence joins TRBV7-2 and TRBJ2-7; 8 bases fit TRBD1. This CDR3 has 17 residues. Germline lookup yields CDR1 SGHTA and CDR2 FQGNSA. V shed 5 bases and J 7 bases; nucleotides not matched to a gene: 19. The CDR3 loop is CASSKSVLRTGWKEQYF. CDR3 in DNA: TGTGCCAGCAGCAAGTCGGTGCTACGGACAGGGTGGAAGGAGCAGTACTTC.

J is TRBJ2-1 and V is TRBV5-1; TRBD2 agrees at 9 bases. Germline trimming cut 4 bases from V and 3 bases from J; bases unmatched to any gene: 2. CDR1 and CDR2 from the germline V gene are SGHRS and YFSETQ. The CDR3 is 14 residues long. The CDR3 reads CASSLAGLYNEQFF. In nucleotides, the CDR3 is TGCGCCAGCAGCCTAGCGGGACTCTACAATGAGCAGTTCTTC. Complete variable domain (other parts from reference TRBV5-1 and TRBJ2-1): KAGVTQTPRYLIKTRGQQVTLSCSPISGHRSVSWYQQTPGQGLQFLFEYFSETQRNKGNFPGRFSGRQFSNSRSEMNVSTLELGDSALYLCASSLAGLYNEQFFGPGTRLTVL.

The chain links TRBV20-1 to TRBJ2-7; either TRBD1 or TRBD2 may supply D (7 bases each). V lost 0 bases to trimming and J lost 3 bases, with 15 bases between them. The CDR3 is made up of 15 amino acids. CDR1 is DFQATT, CDR2 SNEGSKA, per germline (reference sequence). The CDR3 DNA reads as TGCAGTGCTAGAGAGGGGGGGGGACAGTACTACGAGCAGTACTTC. Residues: CSAREGGGQYYEQYF.

The chain has TRBV10-3 and TRBJ2-6; no clear D gene. CDR1 is ENHRY, CDR2 SYGVKD, per germline. The CDR3 spans 18 residues. V lost 0 bases, J lost 1 base, and 13 bases lay in between. This CDR3 reads CAISESPVVGSGANVLTF. As DNA, the CDR3 is TGTGCCATCAGTGAGTCGCCGGTGGTTGGTTCTGGGGCCAACGTCCTGACTTTC.

The chain recombines TRBV25-1 with TRBJ2-5, with no clear D. CDR3 length equals 13 residues. V gave up 0 bases and J gave up 5 bases, with 7 bases separating them. In germline, CDR1 is MGHDK, CDR2 SYGVNS. CDR3 coding DNA: TGTGCCAGCAGTGAATACGTGGGGGAGACCCAGTACTTC. Its protein product is CASSEYVGETQYF.

A few counts support this clonotype. This chain links TRBV10-3 with TRBJ2-1; 9 positions match TRBD2. Germline V CDR1 and CDR2: ENHRY, SYGVKD. The V and J ends lost 7 bases and 7 bases, in that order; junction bases with no gene match: 11. The CDR3 is made up of 15 amino acids. The CDR3 loop is CAITAMSGRNNEQFF. The CDR3 DNA is TGTGCCATCACAGCAATGAGCGGGAGGAATAATGAGCAGTTCTTC.

This clonotype was recorded a few times. The V and J genes are TRBV5-1 and TRBJ2-7; D is perhaps TRBD2 (5 bases). CDR1 and CDR2 from the germline V gene are SGHRS and YFSETQ. V gave up 4 bases and J gave up 5 bases, with 16 bases separating them. This CDR3 region has 14 residues. DNA of the CDR3: TGCGCCAGCAGCCCTATTTCAACTAGTGACGAGCAGTACTTC. Translation: CASSPISTSDEQYF.

This chain links TRBV27 with TRBJ2-5; possibly TRBD1 or TRBD2 for D (5 bases each). CDR3 size: 17 residues. V was shortened by 4 bases and J by 5 bases, with 23 bases between the two germline ends. The germline V gene has CDR1 MNHEY and CDR2 SMNVEV (reference sequence). In nucleotides, the CDR3 is TGTGCCAGCAGTTCCGTGAGGGACCTGTGGAAGATGGAGACCCAGTACTTC. As protein: CASSSVRDLWKMETQYF.

This clonotype was detected only a few times. Mismatch with germline at one junction end may stem from a read error. V and J are TRBV19 and TRBJ2-7; 9 bases match TRBD1. CDR1 and CDR2 from the germline V gene are LNHDA and SQIVND (reference sequence). The CDR3 runs to 14 residues. The CDR3 protein is CASSVDRGSYEQYF. The CDR3 nucleotides are TGTGCCAGTAGTGTAGACAGGGGGTCCTACGAGCAGTACTTC.

This clonotype was seen a few times. The chain is built from TRBV28 and TRBJ2-7; tentative D call: TRBD2 (6 bases). V lost 3 bases to trimming and J lost 2 bases, with 17 bases between them. The CDR3 runs to 16 residues. Per the germline V gene, CDR1 is MDHEN and CDR2 is SYDVKM. The chain's CDR3 is CASSFSWDSRPYEQYF. The DNA of the CDR3 is TGTGCCAGCAGTTTTAGTTGGGACTCCCGACCCTACGAGCAGTACTTC.

J is TRBJ2-1 and V is TRBV29-1; D not resolved. The CDR3 covers 13 residues. V was shortened by 1 base and J by 6 bases, with 10 bases between the two germline ends. The germline V gene encodes CDR1 SQVTM and CDR2 ANQGSEA. The CDR3 DNA is TGCAGCGTTGAAGCCTCTACGGGCAATGAGCAGTTCTTC. Amino acids: CSVEASTGNEQFF.

The V call is TRBV20-1, the J call TRBJ2-3; D uncertain. Trimming left V 0 bases short and J 5 bases short, with 21 bases between. Germline assignment: CDR1 DFQATT and CDR2 SNEGSKA (reference sequence). The CDR3 loop spans 17 amino acids. In DNA form, the CDR3 reads TGCAGTGCTAGAGATCCGCGTCGGGCTCCGGACGGAGATACGCAGTATTTT. Amino acid sequence: CSARDPRRAPDGDTQYF.

V and J are TRBV5-1 and TRBJ2-5; the match to TRBD2 covers 9 bases. Trimming took 5 bases from V and 3 from J; bases not matched to a gene: 5. The CDR3 totals 14 residues. Germline CDR1 SGHRS, CDR2 YFSETQ. The DNA for the CDR3 is TGCGCCAGCAGGGGGGGACTAGCCGAAGAGACCCAGTACTTC. Translating gives CASRGGLAEETQYF. Using reference TRBV5-1 and TRBJ2-5 for the parts outside the CDR3, the full variable domain is KAGVTQTPRYLIKTRGQQVTLSCSPISGHRSVSWYQQTPGQGLQFLFEYFSETQRNKGNFPGRFSGRQFSNSRSEMNVSTLELGDSALYLCASRGGLAEETQYFGPGTRLLVL.

The genes are TRBV20-1 and TRBJ1-1, with D perhaps TRBD1 (5 bases). Trimming removed 1 base at V and 4 bases at J, with 19 bases between. The CDR3 covers 16 residues. Germline V gene lookup returns CDR1 DFQATT and CDR2 SNEGSKA (reference sequence). The CDR3 DNA reads as TGCAGTGCTAGAGGGACTGGGATCGGGGGTAGCACTGAAGCTTTCTTT. This translates into CSARGTGIGGSTEAFF.

This chain links TRBV7-9 with TRBJ2-7, with D possibly matching TRBD1 (5 bases). V was shortened by 5 bases and J by 2 bases, with 13 bases between the two germline ends. CDR1 SEHNR and CDR2 FQNEAQ come from the germline V gene (reference sequence). This CDR3 region has 14 residues. The CDR3 DNA reads TGTGCCAGCAGCCCGCAGGGTCTGGCCTACGAGCAGTACTTC. This translates into CASSPQGLAYEQYF. Together with reference TRBV7-9 and TRBJ2-7, the CDR3 gives the full variable domain: DTGVSQNPRHKITKRGQNVTFRCDPISEHNRLYWYRQTLGQGPEFLTYFQNEAQLEKSRLLSDRFSAERPKGSFSTLEIQRTEQGDSAMYLCASSPQGLAYEQYFGPGTRLTVT.

The chain uses TRBV7-9 and TRBJ2-5; a weak D match, TRBD1 (6 bases). CDR1 is SEHNR and CDR2 is FQNEAQ in the germline V gene (reference sequence). V was shortened by 0 bases and J by 4 bases, with 9 bases between the two germline ends. This CDR3 comprises 14 residues. DNA of the CDR3: TGTGCCAGCAGCTTAGCACAGGGAAGAGAGACCCAGTACTTC. It specifies CASSLAQGRETQYF. Full variable domain (missing parts from reference TRBV7-9 and TRBJ2-5): DTGVSQNPRHKITKRGQNVTFRCDPISEHNRLYWYRQTLGQGPEFLTYFQNEAQLEKSRLLSDRFSAERPKGSFSTLEIQRTEQGDSAMYLCASSLAQGRETQYFGPGTRLLVL.

Regarding this clonotype: A much larger clone is a single base away; this may be a read error. This chain joins TRBV28 and TRBJ2-5; D gene ambiguous. The ends were cut back, 6 bases at V and 5 bases at J, with 7 bases in the middle. Germline CDR1 is MDHEN and CDR2 is SYDVKM. The CDR3 contains 11 residues. The CDR3 coding sequence is TGTGCCAGCAGCTGGGTGGAGACCCAGTACTTC. The encoded protein is CASSWVETQYF.

This clonotype was counted only a few times. The rearrangement joins TRBV20-1 to TRBJ2-7, with D unclear. V lost 3 bases to trimming and J lost 10 bases, with 10 bases between them. Germline CDR1 and CDR2: DFQATT and SNEGSKA (reference sequence). The CDR3 contains 10 residues. The CDR3 DNA reads TGCAGTGCTAGGGACGAGCCTCAGTACTTC. Residues: CSARDEPQYF.

This clonotype was counted at least ten times. V gene TRBV7-2 combines with J gene TRBJ2-1; D gene unclear. The CDR3 has 13 amino acids. The V end lost 1 base, the J end lost 9 bases, and 10 bases lay between the germline ends. CDR1 is SGHTA and CDR2 is FQGNSA in the germline V gene. The CDR3 loop reads CASSLGRVVEQFF. Written as DNA, the CDR3 is TGTGCCAGCAGCTTAGGTCGGGTGGTTGAGCAGTTCTTC.